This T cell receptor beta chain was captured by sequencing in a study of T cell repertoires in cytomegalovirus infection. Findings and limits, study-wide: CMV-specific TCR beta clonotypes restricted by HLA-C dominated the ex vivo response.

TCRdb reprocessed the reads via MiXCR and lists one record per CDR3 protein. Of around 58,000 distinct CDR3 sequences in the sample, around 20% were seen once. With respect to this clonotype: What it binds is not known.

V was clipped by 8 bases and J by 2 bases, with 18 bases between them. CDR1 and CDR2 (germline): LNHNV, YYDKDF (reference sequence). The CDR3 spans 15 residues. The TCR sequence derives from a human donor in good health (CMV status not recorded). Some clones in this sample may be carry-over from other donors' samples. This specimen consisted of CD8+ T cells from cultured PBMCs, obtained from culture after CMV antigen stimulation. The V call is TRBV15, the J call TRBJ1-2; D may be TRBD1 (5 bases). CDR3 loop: CATQFSGHSNYGYTF. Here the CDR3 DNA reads TGTGCCACCCAATTCTCTGGACACTCGAACTATGGCTACACCTTC.